This T cell receptor beta chain derives from a study of shared clonotypes between healthy human individuals. Naive CD8 cells lacked CD45RO and underwent positive selection for CCR7, leaving out terminally differentiated effector memory CD45RA+ cells. Libraries were prepared by immunoSEQ multiplex PCR; TCRdb keeps only in-frame clonotypes and omits some of them. Among hundreds of thousands of clones listed, 95% to 96% were seen once. This CDR3 is 14 amino acids long. Germline V gene data show CDR1 as SGHAT and CDR2 as FQNNGV. V was pared by 1 base and J by 6 bases, with 13 bases between. Material for sequencing was naive CD8+ T cells sorted from blood. This chain connects TRBV11-2 to TRBJ2-7, with TRBD2 as a possible D gene (6 bases). The clonotype originates from a woman younger than 45 in good health. This chain's CDR3 is CASSLAGGPAEQYF. The CDR3 DNA sequence: TGTGCCAGCAGCTTAGCCGGAGGGCCCGCCGAGCAGTACTTC.